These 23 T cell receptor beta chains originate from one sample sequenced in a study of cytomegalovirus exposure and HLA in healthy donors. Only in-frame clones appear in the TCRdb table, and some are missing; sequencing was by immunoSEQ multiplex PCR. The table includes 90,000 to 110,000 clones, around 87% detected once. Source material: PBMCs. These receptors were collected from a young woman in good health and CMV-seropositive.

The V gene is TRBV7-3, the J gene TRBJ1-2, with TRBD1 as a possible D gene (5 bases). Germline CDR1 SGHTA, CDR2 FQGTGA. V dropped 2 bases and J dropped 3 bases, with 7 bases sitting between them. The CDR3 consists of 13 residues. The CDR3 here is CASSLQGDYGYTF. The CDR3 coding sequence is TGTGCCAGCAGCTTACAGGGTGACTATGGCTACACCTTC.

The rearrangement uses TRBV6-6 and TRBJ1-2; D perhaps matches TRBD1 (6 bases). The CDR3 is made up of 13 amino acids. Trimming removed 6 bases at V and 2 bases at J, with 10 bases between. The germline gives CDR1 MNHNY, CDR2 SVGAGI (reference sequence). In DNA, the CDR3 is TGTGCCAGCAGCCCCGGACAGAACTATGGCTACACCTTC. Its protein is CASSPGQNYGYTF.

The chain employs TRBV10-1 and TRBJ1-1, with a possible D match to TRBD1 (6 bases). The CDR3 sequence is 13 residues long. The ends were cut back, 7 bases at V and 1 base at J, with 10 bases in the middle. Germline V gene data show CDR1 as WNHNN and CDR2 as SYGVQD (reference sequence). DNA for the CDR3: TGCGCCAGCAATAAGGGGGAGAACACTGAAGCTTTCTTT. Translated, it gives CASNKGENTEAFF.

The CDR3: CASSSGTGGNYGYTF. Here the CDR3 DNA reads TGCGCCAGCAGCTCCGGGACAGGGGGGAACTATGGCTACACCTTC. The V gene is TRBV5-1, the J gene TRBJ1-2; 11 positions match TRBD1. V trimming: 3 bases; J trimming: 2 bases; junction bases outside the gene matches: 3. The CDR3 has 15 amino acids. Per the germline V gene, CDR1 is SGHRS and CDR2 is YFSETQ.

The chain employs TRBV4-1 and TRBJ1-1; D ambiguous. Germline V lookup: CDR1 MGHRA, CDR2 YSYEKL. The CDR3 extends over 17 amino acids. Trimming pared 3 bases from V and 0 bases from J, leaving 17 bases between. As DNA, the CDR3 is TGCGCCAGCAGCCAGGCATGGAGGACGCCTGTGAACACTGAAGCTTTCTTT. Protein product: CASSQAWRTPVNTEAFF.

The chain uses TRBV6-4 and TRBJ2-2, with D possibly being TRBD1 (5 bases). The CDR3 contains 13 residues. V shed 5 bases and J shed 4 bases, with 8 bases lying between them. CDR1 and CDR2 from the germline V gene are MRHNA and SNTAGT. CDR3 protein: CASSQGSTGELFF. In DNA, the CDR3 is TGTGCCAGCAGTCAGGGAAGCACCGGGGAGCTGTTTTTT.

DNA of the CDR3: TGTGCCAGCAGCTTAGGGGGGGTCGCTAACTATGGCTACACCTTC. This gives the protein CASSLGGVANYGYTF. The V and J genes are TRBV7-9 and TRBJ1-2; D may be TRBD1 (5 bases). Germline V CDR1 and CDR2: SEHNR, FQNEAQ (reference sequence). Trimming shortened V by 1 base and J by 0 bases, and 9 bases separated the two germline ends. There are 15 residues in the CDR3.

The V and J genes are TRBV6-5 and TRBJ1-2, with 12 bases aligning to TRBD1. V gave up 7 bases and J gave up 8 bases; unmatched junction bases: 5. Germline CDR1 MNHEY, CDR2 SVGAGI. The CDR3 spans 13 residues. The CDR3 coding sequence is TGTGCCAGCACCACCGGGACAGGGGGCGGCTACACCTTC. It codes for CASTTGTGGGYTF.

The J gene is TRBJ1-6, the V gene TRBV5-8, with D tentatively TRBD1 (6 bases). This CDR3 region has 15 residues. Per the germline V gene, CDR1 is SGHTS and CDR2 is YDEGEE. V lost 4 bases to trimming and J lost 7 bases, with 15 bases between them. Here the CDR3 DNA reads TGTGCCAGCAGCCCACAGGGTAGGGGAAATTCACCCCTCCACTTT. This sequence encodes CASSPQGRGNSPLHF.

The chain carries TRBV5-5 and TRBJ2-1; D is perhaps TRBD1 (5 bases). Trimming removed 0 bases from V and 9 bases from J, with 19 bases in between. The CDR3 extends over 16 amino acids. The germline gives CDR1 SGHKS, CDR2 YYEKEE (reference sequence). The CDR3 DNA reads TGTGCCAGCAGCTTGGAGGCAGGGTTAAAGGTGGGTGAGCAGTTCTTC. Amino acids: CASSLEAGLKVGEQFF.

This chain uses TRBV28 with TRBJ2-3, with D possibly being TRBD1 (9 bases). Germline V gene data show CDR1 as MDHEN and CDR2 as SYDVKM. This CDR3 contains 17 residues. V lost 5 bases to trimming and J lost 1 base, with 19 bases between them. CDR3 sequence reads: CASSQDGRDRGTDTQYF. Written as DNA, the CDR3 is TGTGCCAGCAGTCAGGACGGGAGGGACAGGGGCACAGATACGCAGTATTTT. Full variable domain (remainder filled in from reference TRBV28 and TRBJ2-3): DVKVTQSSRYLVKRTGEKVFLECVQDMDHENMFWYRQDPGLGLRLIYFSYDVKMKEKGDIPEGYSVSREKKERFSLILESASTNQTSMYLCASSQDGRDRGTDTQYFGPGTRLTVL.

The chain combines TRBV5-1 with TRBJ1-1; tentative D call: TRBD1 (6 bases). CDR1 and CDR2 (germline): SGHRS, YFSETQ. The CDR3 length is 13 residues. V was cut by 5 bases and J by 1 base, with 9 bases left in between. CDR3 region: CASRLTGNTEAFF. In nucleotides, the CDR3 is TGCGCCAGCAGGTTGACAGGGAACACTGAAGCTTTCTTT.

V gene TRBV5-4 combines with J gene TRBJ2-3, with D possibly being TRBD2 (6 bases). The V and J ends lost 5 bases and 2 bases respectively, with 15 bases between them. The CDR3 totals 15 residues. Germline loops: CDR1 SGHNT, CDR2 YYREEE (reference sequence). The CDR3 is CASRPPGLLTDTQYF. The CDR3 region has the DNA TGTGCCAGCAGGCCACCGGGACTGCTCACAGATACGCAGTATTTT.

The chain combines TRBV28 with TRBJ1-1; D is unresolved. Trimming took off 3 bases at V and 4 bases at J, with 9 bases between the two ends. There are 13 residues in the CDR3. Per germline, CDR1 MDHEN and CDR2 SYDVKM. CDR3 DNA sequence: TGTGCCAGCAGTTTGGGGAGAATCACTGAAGCTTTCTTT. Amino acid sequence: CASSLGRITEAFF.

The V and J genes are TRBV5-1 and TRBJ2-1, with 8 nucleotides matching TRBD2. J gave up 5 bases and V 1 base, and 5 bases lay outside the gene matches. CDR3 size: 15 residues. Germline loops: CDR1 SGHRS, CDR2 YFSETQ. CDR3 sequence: CASSLRVAGHNEQFF. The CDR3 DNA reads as TGCGCCAGCAGCTTGAGGGTAGCGGGGCACAATGAGCAGTTCTTC.

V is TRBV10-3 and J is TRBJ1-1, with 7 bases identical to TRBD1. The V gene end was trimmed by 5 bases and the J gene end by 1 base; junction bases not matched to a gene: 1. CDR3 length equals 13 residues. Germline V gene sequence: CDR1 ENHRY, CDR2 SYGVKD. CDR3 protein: CAISWTGNTEAFF. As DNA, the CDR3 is TGTGCCATCAGTTGGACAGGGAACACTGAAGCTTTCTTT.

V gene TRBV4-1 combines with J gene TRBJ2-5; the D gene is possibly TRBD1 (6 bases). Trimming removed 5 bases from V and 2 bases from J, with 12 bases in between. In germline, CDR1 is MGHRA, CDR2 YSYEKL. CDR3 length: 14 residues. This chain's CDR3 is CASSVTGGQETQYF. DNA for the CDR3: TGCGCCAGCAGCGTGACAGGTGGACAAGAGACCCAGTACTTC.

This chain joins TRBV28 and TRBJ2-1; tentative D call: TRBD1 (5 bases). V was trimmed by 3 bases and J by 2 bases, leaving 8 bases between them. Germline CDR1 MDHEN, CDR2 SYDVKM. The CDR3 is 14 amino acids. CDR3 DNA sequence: TGTGCCAGCAGTTTGGCCAGGGCCTACAATGAGCAGTTCTTC. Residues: CASSLARAYNEQFF.

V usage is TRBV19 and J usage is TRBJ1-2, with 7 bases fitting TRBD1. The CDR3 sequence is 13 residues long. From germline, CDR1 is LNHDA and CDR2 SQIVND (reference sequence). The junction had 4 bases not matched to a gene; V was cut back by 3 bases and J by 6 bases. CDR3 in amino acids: CASSIGTEDGYTF. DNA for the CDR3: TGTGCCAGTAGTATCGGGACAGAGGATGGCTACACCTTC.

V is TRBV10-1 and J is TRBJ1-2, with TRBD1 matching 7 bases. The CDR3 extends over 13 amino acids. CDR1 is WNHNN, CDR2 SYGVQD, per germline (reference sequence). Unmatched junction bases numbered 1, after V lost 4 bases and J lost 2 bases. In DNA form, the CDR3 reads TGCGCCAGCAGTGCGACAGGGAACTATGGCTACACCTTC. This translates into CASSATGNYGYTF.

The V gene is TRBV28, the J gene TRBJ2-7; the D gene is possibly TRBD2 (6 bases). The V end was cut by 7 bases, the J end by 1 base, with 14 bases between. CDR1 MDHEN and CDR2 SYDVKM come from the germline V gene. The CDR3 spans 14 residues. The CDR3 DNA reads TGTGCCAGCATCCCCGGGGGTCCTTCCTACGAGCAGTACTTC. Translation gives CASIPGGPSYEQYF. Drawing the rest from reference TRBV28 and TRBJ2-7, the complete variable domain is DVKVTQSSRYLVKRTGEKVFLECVQDMDHENMFWYRQDPGLGLRLIYFSYDVKMKEKGDIPEGYSVSREKKERFSLILESASTNQTSMYLCASIPGGPSYEQYFGPGTRLTVT.

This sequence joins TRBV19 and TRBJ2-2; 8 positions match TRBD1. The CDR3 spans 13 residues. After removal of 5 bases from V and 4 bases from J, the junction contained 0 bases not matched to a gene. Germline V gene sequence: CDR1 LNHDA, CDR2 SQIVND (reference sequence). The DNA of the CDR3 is TGTGCCAGTAGTGGGACAGGCACCGGGGAGCTGTTTTTT. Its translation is CASSGTGTGELFF.

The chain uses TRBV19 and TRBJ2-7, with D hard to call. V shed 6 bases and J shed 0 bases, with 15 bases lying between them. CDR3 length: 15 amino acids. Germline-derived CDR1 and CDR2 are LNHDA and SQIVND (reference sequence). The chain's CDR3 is CASRGQTQSSYEQYF. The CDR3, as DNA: TGTGCCAGTAGGGGCCAGACGCAAAGCTCCTACGAGCAGTACTTC. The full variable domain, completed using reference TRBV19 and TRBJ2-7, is DGGITQSPKYLFRKEGQNVTLSCEQNLNHDAMYWYRQDPGQGLRLIYYSQIVNDFQKGDIAEGYSVSREKKESFPLTVTSAQKNPTAFYLCASRGQTQSSYEQYFGPGTRLTVT.